Listed below are T cell receptor beta chains from one sample, sequenced in a study of cytomegalovirus exposure and HLA in healthy donors. TCRdb's copy holds only in-frame clones and misses some; the assay was immunoSEQ multiplex PCR. The sample comprises some 120,000 clones, about two thirds of which are singletons, and around 4% rests with the top ten. The source material was PBMCs. These receptors were collected from a man aged 25 to 45 in good health and CMV-seronegative. CDR3s include the opening cysteine and the closing phenylalanine or tryptophan. The order of the fields is clone size, D gene, V gene, J gene, CDR3 DNA, CDR3 protein. A D gene is named only where the DNA matches it firmly. Clone size is shown for a subset of rows, as once, few, many or a class of expanded clone.

clone size: few; D gene: TRBD2; V gene: TRBV6-1; J gene: TRBJ2-7; CDR3 DNA: TGTGCCAGCAGTGGTCCTAGCGGGGGGGCCTACGAGCAGTACTTC; CDR3 protein: CASSGPSGGAYEQYF
clone size: -; D gene: -; V gene: TRBV5-1; J gene: TRBJ2-7; CDR3 DNA: TGCGCCAGCAGCTTGGCGGGGGAACCCTACGAGCAGTACTTC; CDR3 protein: CASSLAGEPYEQYF
clone size: -; D gene: -; V gene: TRBV5-4; J gene: TRBJ2-7; CDR3 DNA: TGTGCCAGCAGGCCACAGGACACCTACGAGCAGTACTTC; CDR3 protein: CASRPQDTYEQYF
clone size: -; D gene: -; V gene: TRBV4-3; J gene: TRBJ2-3; CDR3 DNA: TGCGCCAGCAGCCAAGCCGGGGCGCAGTATTTT; CDR3 protein: CASSQAGAQYF
clone size: -; D gene: TRBD1; V gene: TRBV2; J gene: TRBJ2-1; CDR3 DNA: TGTGCCAGCAGTGAACAGGGGGTCTACAATGAGCAGTTCTTC; CDR3 protein: CASSEQGVYNEQFF
clone size: -; D gene: -; V gene: TRBV19; J gene: TRBJ1-1; CDR3 DNA: TGTGCCAGTAGTTTCGGACCCGGGGGGACTGAAGCTTTCTTT; CDR3 protein: CASSFGPGGTEAFF
clone size: -; D gene: TRBD2; V gene: TRBV11-2; J gene: TRBJ2-3; CDR3 DNA: TGTGCCAGCAGCCCATGGCGGGGGGCTATATCAGATACGCAGTATTTT; CDR3 protein: CASSPWRGAISDTQYF
clone size: -; D gene: TRBD1; V gene: TRBV28; J gene: TRBJ2-7; CDR3 DNA: TGTGCCAGCACCCGGACAGGGAGGTACGAGCAGTACTTC; CDR3 protein: CASTRTGRYEQYF
clone size: -; D gene: -; V gene: TRBV7-9; J gene: TRBJ1-6; CDR3 DNA: TGTTCCAGCAGCTTAGCGCTTGGTCAGGGGCATAATTCACCCCTCCACTTT; CDR3 protein: CSSSLALGQGHNSPLHF
clone size: -; D gene: -; V gene: TRBV4-2; J gene: TRBJ2-7; CDR3 DNA: TGTGCCAGCAGCCATGGGGGCGCGTCCTACGAGCAGTACTTC; CDR3 protein: CASSHGGASYEQYF
clone size: -; D gene: -; V gene: TRBV2; J gene: TRBJ1-5; CDR3 DNA: TGTGCCAGCAGTAAGGTCAGGGGTAGCAATCAGCCCCAGCATTTT; CDR3 protein: CASSKVRGSNQPQHF
clone size: few; D gene: -; V gene: TRBV7-2; J gene: TRBJ1-5; CDR3 DNA: TGTGCCAGCAGCTTAGGACCCCACGGGGAGCCCCAGCATTTT; CDR3 protein: CASSLGPHGEPQHF
clone size: -; D gene: -; V gene: TRBV7-9; J gene: TRBJ1-1; CDR3 DNA: TGTGCCAGCAGCTTAGGGATAGGGGGAAAAGCTTTCTTT; CDR3 protein: CASSLGIGGKAFF
clone size: -; D gene: TRBD1; V gene: TRBV27; J gene: TRBJ2-7; CDR3 DNA: TGTGCCAGCAGTCTCCGGGACAGGGGATTTTCCTACGAGCAGTACTTC; CDR3 protein: CASSLRDRGFSYEQYF
clone size: few; D gene: -; V gene: TRBV25-1; J gene: TRBJ2-7; CDR3 DNA: TGTGCCAGCAGTGCCCCTCCCCAGGGGCCCGTCTACGAGCAGTACTTC; CDR3 protein: CASSAPPQGPVYEQYF
clone size: -; D gene: -; V gene: TRBV30; J gene: TRBJ1-6; CDR3 DNA: TGTGCCTGGAGTGTTGGTGGCAACCTCCACTTT; CDR3 protein: CAWSVGGNLHF
clone size: -; D gene: TRBD2; V gene: TRBV30; J gene: TRBJ2-3; CDR3 DNA: TGTGCCTGCCGCGGACTAGCGGGGGGCACAGATACGCAGTATTTT; CDR3 protein: CACRGLAGGTDTQYF
clone size: -; D gene: TRBD1; V gene: TRBV9; J gene: TRBJ2-7; CDR3 DNA: TGTGCCAGCAGCCCCCGGACAGGGCCCTACGAGCAGTACTTC; CDR3 protein: CASSPRTGPYEQYF
clone size: -; D gene: -; V gene: TRBV4-3; J gene: TRBJ1-1; CDR3 DNA: TGCGCCAGCAGCCAAGATTCGGGTTCCGGAACTGAAGCTTTCTTT; CDR3 protein: CASSQDSGSGTEAFF
clone size: -; D gene: TRBD2; V gene: TRBV2; J gene: TRBJ2-3; CDR3 DNA: TGTGCCAGCAGGGTTTCCGTTAGGACTAGCGGGGGAAAAACAGATACGCAGTATTTT; CDR3 protein: CASRVSVRTSGGKTDTQYF
clone size: -; D gene: -; V gene: TRBV5-1; J gene: TRBJ2-2; CDR3 DNA: TGCGCCAGCAGCTTGAGGATTTGGCAGGGGAACACCGGGGAGCTGTTTTTT; CDR3 protein: CASSLRIWQGNTGELFF
clone size: -; D gene: -; V gene: TRBV27; J gene: TRBJ2-1; CDR3 DNA: TGTGCCAGCAGTTTATATGGTCCGACGGAGAATGAGCAGTTCTTC; CDR3 protein: CASSLYGPTENEQFF
clone size: once; D gene: -; V gene: TRBV5-1; J gene: TRBJ1-2; CDR3 DNA: TGCGCCAGCAGCTTATACAGACCGGGGGACTATGGCTACACCTTC; CDR3 protein: CASSLYRPGDYGYTF
clone size: -; D gene: -; V gene: TRBV6-1; J gene: TRBJ2-3; CDR3 DNA: TGTGCCAGCAGTGAAGGGAGGGGAACGCCAACAGATACGCAGTATTTT; CDR3 protein: CASSEGRGTPTDTQYF
clone size: -; D gene: -; V gene: TRBV7-9; J gene: TRBJ2-7; CDR3 DNA: TGTGCCAGCAGCTCTGACAGTTCCTACGAGCAGTACTTC; CDR3 protein: CASSSDSSYEQYF
clone size: -; D gene: -; V gene: TRBV21-1; J gene: TRBJ2-7; CDR3 DNA: TGTGCCAGCAGCAAAGCGCTTTCGGGTCCCCTCCTCGTGTACTTC; CDR3 protein: CASSKALSGPLLVYF
clone size: -; D gene: -; V gene: TRBV7-8; J gene: TRBJ2-6; CDR3 DNA: TGTGCCAGCAGCTTATCAGGGATTGGGGCCAACGTCCTGACTTTC; CDR3 protein: CASSLSGIGANVLTF
clone size: -; D gene: TRBD2; V gene: TRBV27; J gene: TRBJ2-3; CDR3 DNA: TGTGCCAGCAGTTCGGGACTAGCGGGGCTAAGTAGAACAGATACGCAGTATTTT; CDR3 protein: CASSSGLAGLSRTDTQYF
clone size: -; D gene: -; V gene: TRBV7-9; J gene: TRBJ2-2; CDR3 DNA: TGTGCCAGCAGCTTCCGACTAGGCACCGGGGAGCTGTTTTTT; CDR3 protein: CASSFRLGTGELFF
clone size: few; D gene: -; V gene: TRBV19; J gene: TRBJ1-1; CDR3 DNA: TGTGCCAGTAGTATAGTGGCGCTAGGGAACACTGAAGCTTTCTTT; CDR3 protein: CASSIVALGNTEAFF
clone size: -; D gene: -; V gene: TRBV5-8; J gene: TRBJ2-5; CDR3 DNA: TGTGCCAGCAGCGCGGATCGCCGAGAGACCCAGTACTTC; CDR3 protein: CASSADRRETQYF
clone size: -; D gene: TRBD2; V gene: TRBV5-1; J gene: TRBJ2-5; CDR3 DNA: TGCGCCAGCAGCTTGGGACTAGCGGGGAGACAACAAGAGACCCAGTACTTC; CDR3 protein: CASSLGLAGRQQETQYF
clone size: few; D gene: -; V gene: TRBV5-1; J gene: TRBJ2-5; CDR3 DNA: TGCGCCAGCAGCTTGAGGAGAGAGATAGAGACCCAGTACTTC; CDR3 protein: CASSLRREIETQYF
clone size: -; D gene: TRBD2; V gene: TRBV9; J gene: TRBJ2-1; CDR3 DNA: TGTGCCAGCAGCGCCGGTGGTGGCGGGGGGGCTGCTGAGCAGTTCTTC; CDR3 protein: CASSAGGGGGAAEQFF
clone size: few; D gene: TRBD1; V gene: TRBV5-4; J gene: TRBJ1-3; CDR3 DNA: TGTGCCAGCAGCCCAAGAGGGACAGCAGGAAACACCATATATTTT; CDR3 protein: CASSPRGTAGNTIYF
clone size: -; D gene: -; V gene: TRBV27; J gene: TRBJ1-1; CDR3 DNA: TGTGCCAGCAGTCTTGAACAGGGTATCACTGAAGCTTTCTTT; CDR3 protein: CASSLEQGITEAFF
clone size: -; D gene: -; V gene: TRBV28; J gene: TRBJ1-2; CDR3 DNA: TGTGCCAGCATCTCCCAAGGGGGTTTCTCCTATGGCTACACCTTC; CDR3 protein: CASISQGGFSYGYTF
clone size: -; D gene: -; V gene: TRBV9; J gene: TRBJ2-2; CDR3 DNA: TGTGCCAGCAGCGTAGGATCAGGCACCGGGGAGCTGTTTTTT; CDR3 protein: CASSVGSGTGELFF
clone size: -; D gene: TRBD1; V gene: TRBV5-1; J gene: TRBJ1-2; CDR3 DNA: TGCGCCAGCAGCCTGGACAGGAGCTACTATGGCTACACCTTC; CDR3 protein: CASSLDRSYYGYTF
clone size: -; D gene: -; V gene: TRBV5-1; J gene: TRBJ2-7; CDR3 DNA: TGCGCCAGCAGCTTGGAGACTAGTAACAAGCAGTACTTC; CDR3 protein: CASSLETSNKQYF